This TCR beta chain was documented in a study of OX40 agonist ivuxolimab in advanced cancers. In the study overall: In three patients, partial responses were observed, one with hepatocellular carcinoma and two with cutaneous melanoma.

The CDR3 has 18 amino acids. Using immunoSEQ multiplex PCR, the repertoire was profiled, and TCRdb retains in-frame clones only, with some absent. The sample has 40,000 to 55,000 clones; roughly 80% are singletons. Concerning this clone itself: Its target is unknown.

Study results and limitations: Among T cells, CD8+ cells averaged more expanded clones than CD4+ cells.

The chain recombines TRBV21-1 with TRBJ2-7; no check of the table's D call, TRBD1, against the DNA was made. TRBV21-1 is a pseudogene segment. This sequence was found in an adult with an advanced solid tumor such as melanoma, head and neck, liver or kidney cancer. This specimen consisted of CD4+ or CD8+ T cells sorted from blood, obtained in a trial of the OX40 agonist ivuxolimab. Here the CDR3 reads CASSEHFRDREKTYEQYF. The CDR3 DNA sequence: TGTGCCAGCAGCGAACATTTCCGGGACAGGGAAAAGACCTACGAGCAGTACTTC.